Listed below are T cell receptor beta chains from one sample, sequenced in a study of T cell responses to AZD1222 COVID-19 vaccine. Profiling relied on immunoSEQ multiplex PCR, and the TCRdb table lists in-frame clones only, not all of them. The profile covers some 97,000 clones, with 70% to 90% appearing a single time and 16% taken by the ten largest. The sequencing used peripheral blood, collected on day 0 of AZD1222 vaccination. These receptors were collected from an adult in good health. CDR3s include the opening cysteine and the closing phenylalanine or tryptophan. D genes are given only for firm matches. Clone size appears in some rows only: once, few, many, or a class for an expanded clone.

D,V,size,J,DNA,CDR3
-,TRBV7-3,-,TRBJ1-1,TGTGCCAGCAGCGAGAGTCGGACAAGAAAAGCTTTCTTT,CASSESRTRKAFF
TRBD2,TRBV19,-,TRBJ2-7,TGTGCCAGTAGGCGGACTAGCGGGTTAAGCTCCTACGAGCAGTACTTC,CASRRTSGLSSYEQYF
-,TRBV6-5,-,TRBJ2-7,TGTGCCAGCAGAAAGGGGTGGATGGATTCCTACGAGCAGTACTTC,CASRKGWMDSYEQYF
TRBD2,TRBV6-5,-,TRBJ2-7,TGTGCCAGCAGGCGGGAGGAGGGCTACGAGCAGTACTTC,CASRREEGYEQYF
-,TRBV18,-,TRBJ1-6,TGTGCCAGCTCACCACTGAGCGAAGGGTCCTATAATTCACCCCTCCACTTT,CASSPLSEGSYNSPLHF
-,TRBV6-5,-,TRBJ1-6,TGTGCCAGCAAGACGGACTTTTATTCACCCCTCCACTTT,CASKTDFYSPLHF
TRBD2,TRBV11-2,once,TRBJ2-2,TGTGCCAGCAGCTTAGATCGTGGACTAGCGGGGAACACCGGGGAGCTGTTTTTT,CASSLDRGLAGNTGELFF
TRBD2,TRBV5-4,-,TRBJ2-5,TGTGCCAGCAGCAAGGGACTAGCGTTACAAGAGACCCAGTACTTC,CASSKGLALQETQYF
TRBD1,TRBV3-1/TRBV3-2,few,TRBJ1-2,TGTGCCAGCAGCTACGGGACAGGGAATGGCTACACCTTC,CASSYGTGNGYTF
-,TRBV28,-,TRBJ2-7,TGTGCCAGCGGGACACCAGGAGAGAATTACGAGCAGTACTTC,CASGTPGENYEQYF
-,TRBV19,-,TRBJ1-1,TGTGCCAGTAGTAGCCGGCAGGTCCCCACTGAAGCTTTCTTT,CASSSRQVPTEAFF
-,TRBV7-2,-,TRBJ2-7,TGTGCCAGCAGCTTAGGGGCAGGCCGTCACGAGCAGTACTTC,CASSLGAGRHEQYF
-,TRBV6-1,-,TRBJ1-2,TGTGCCAGCAGTGAAGCAGGGACTGGTTATGGCTACACCTTC,CASSEAGTGYGYTF
-,TRBV10-3,once,TRBJ1-4,TGTGCCATCAGTGGGGGCCGAACCGCAACTAATGAAAAACTGTTTTTT,CAISGGRTATNEKLFF
TRBD1,TRBV4-1,-,TRBJ1-5,TGCGCCAGCAGCCAAGTGGGGACAGGGTATAGCAATCAGCCCCAGCATTTT,CASSQVGTGYSNQPQHF
TRBD1,TRBV12-3/TRBV12-4,few,TRBJ1-1,TGTGCCAGCAGCCACGGGACAGGGTACGCTTTCTTT,CASSHGTGYAFF
TRBD2,TRBV4-2,many,TRBJ2-5,TGTGCCAGCAGCCAAGAGCGGGGGGGCCAAGAGACCCAGTACTTC,CASSQERGGQETQYF
-,TRBV9,-,TRBJ2-7,TGTGCCAGCAGCGTAGGGGGGTCAGGGGCCCCTAGAGAGCAGTACTTC,CASSVGGSGAPREQYF
-,TRBV5-1,-,TRBJ2-7,TGCGCCAGCAGCTTGGACGCCAGTCAAGCCTACGAGCAGTACTTC,CASSLDASQAYEQYF
TRBD1,TRBV13,-,TRBJ1-6,TGTGCCAGCAGCACCTTTGGACAGGGCCAAAATTCACCCCTCCACTTT,CASSTFGQGQNSPLHF
-,TRBV24-1,-,TRBJ2-6,TGTGCCACCAGACCCACAGGGCCTGGGGCCAACGTCCTGACTTTC,CATRPTGPGANVLTF
TRBD1,TRBV7-9,-,TRBJ1-5,TGTGCCAGCAGCCCCGGACAGGGTGGGAGCAATCAGCCCCAGCATTTT,CASSPGQGGSNQPQHF
-,TRBV18,-,TRBJ2-5,TGTGCCAGCTCAGGCAGGGAAGAGACCCAGTACTTC,CASSGREETQYF
-,TRBV6-6,-,TRBJ2-7,TGTGCCAGCAGTTACTCGCCTTGGTCGAGCTCCTACGAGCAGTACTTC,CASSYSPWSSSYEQYF
-,TRBV7-7,-,TRBJ2-3,TGTGCTAGCAGCTTGGGGGGCCTCACAGATACGCAGTATTTT,CASSLGGLTDTQYF